This T cell receptor beta chain was identified during a study of blood T cell dynamics during melanoma immunotherapy (dated by TCRdb to the early 2020s). In the study overall: All patients had metastatic melanoma and were given first-line pembrolizumab or nivolumab plus ipilimumab as standard of care in the United Kingdom. Peripheral T cell receptor repertoires of metastatic melanoma patients were profiled before and after one cycle of checkpoint inhibitor therapy to find early correlates of response. The training cohort was made up of consecutive patients, while a further independent group of patients from the same centre was pooled to form an external validation set.

In the case of this clone: The antigen this receptor binds is unknown. It has no much larger one-base neighbor in the sample; base qualities were not kept.

The entire DNA extracted from each sorted CD8+ T cell subset was loaded into the assay. Following the manufacturer instructions, the immunoSEQ TCRb Assay kit was used to amplify TCR beta CDR3 sequences from genomic DNA. The KAPA Library Quantification Kit for Illumina platforms was used to quantify the pooled libraries by qPCR. Sequencing of the pooled libraries was done on an Illumina NextSeq 500, with clustering at 0.6-1.1 pM. Per the authors' processing: TCR data were analyzed with immunoSEQ ANALYZER and the R LymphoSeq package. A rearrangement efficiency score was calculated as productive divided by the sum of productive and non-productive CDR3 sequences. Within each patient, timepoints were compared pairwise for clonality, measured with the Gini coefficient, and for diversity, measured with the Renyi index at alpha=1. Clonal relatedness, based on an edit distance of 3, and repertoire similarity, based on the Bhattacharyya coefficient, were both computed in LymphoSeq. Linear discriminant analysis on week-3 changes in clonality and diversity was built with the R MASS and caret packages to classify response. TCRdb obtained this table from immuneACCESS and retained in-frame rearrangements with V and J assigned. These tables miss some clones; where compared with another copy, unresolved V genes account for less than half of the shortfall, and the remainder is unexplained. V and J calls and clone size are those listed in that table; D and trimming were worked out from the DNA. A total of 850 to 950 clones appear in this sample, around 69% of them only once. Roughly 32% of the sample goes to the ten largest clones.

In the paper's terms, the time point label means: week 3, after first cycle of checkpoint inhibitor. Memory T cells with a CD3+ CD4- CD8+ CD45RA- CD45RO-high CD27- CCR7- phenotype were defined as immune-effector (TIE) cells. Blood samples were taken at two points: before treatment (T0) and at week 3 (W3), which came after the first cycle of checkpoint blockade. Except for two patients with rapid clinical progression, response was assessed 12 weeks after the first infusion by RECIST 1.1; disease control meant complete response, partial response or stable disease. Patients with prior systemic cancer treatment, concomitant immunosuppressant therapy or synchronous other active malignancies were excluded. Sorted CD8+ memory and naive T cell subsets were sequenced at T0 and W3 from six patients, of whom three were progressing and three had disease control. Lymphoprep and SepMate tubes were used to isolate PBMC from blood, and red cell lysis was then performed. DNA from PBMC and sorted T cell subsets was extracted with QIAamp DNA Blood Mini kits. Before DNA extraction, CD8+ T cell subsets were live-sorted on a FACSAria III cytometer and then frozen. Fresh PBMC for flow cytometry were held at 4°C in PBS with roughly 1.8% fetal bovine serum and analyzed within 24 hours.

The paper's findings and limits, for the study overall: Among sorted CD8+ subsets, TIE cells showed the highest similarity to cfDNA CDR3 sequences and the highest clonality, suggesting active turnover with convergence on dominant clones. The relatively small sample size was acknowledged as a potential limitation on generalization of the results. The study was unable to establish whether the T cell clones driving the repertoire changes were melanoma-specific or instead reflected general immune activation.

CDR1 and CDR2, looked up from the germline V gene, are SQVTM and ANQGSEA. Spanning cysteine to phenylalanine, the CDR3 consists of 14 amino acids. Of the read, only the CDR3 DNA is kept; its 42 bases are in frame from base 1. The V end gives up 3 bases and the J end 3 bases, leaving 7 bases in the junction not matched to a gene. The chain uses TRBV29-1 and TRBJ2-7; 8 of the junction bases match TRBD2. The sequencing here drew on CD8+ T cells from blood, taken from a patient treated with checkpoint blockade. The cell subset or site label here, explained by the study, means: immune-effector CD8+ memory T cells, CD45RO-high CCR7- CD27-. The TCR originated in a human donor with melanoma. The sequenced DNA is TGCAGCGTTGATACTAGCGGTTATGGCTACGAGCAGTACTTC. It codes for CSVDTSGYGYEQYF.